The clone carrying this T cell receptor (beta chain) was seen repeatedly, ten times or more. Germline V gene lookup returns CDR1 MNHNS and CDR2 SASEGT. With 6 bases clipped from V and 6 bases from J, the junction kept 17 bases outside the gene matches. The CDR3 is 17 amino acids. The sample is drawn from a study of T cells in Graves' hyperthyroidism and ophthalmopathy. In the study overall: Peripheral blood was obtained at initial diagnosis, preceding any treatment.

Aged 18 to 65, the patients had hyperthyroidism that was newly diagnosed and had lasted under 2 months. What was amplified from RNA transcripts were TCR beta CDR3 regions. The TCR CDR3 was amplified in a first-round RT-PCR using the HTBI primer set. TCRdb re-called the multiplex PCR reads with MiXCR, one entry per CDR3 protein. In the table there are 280,000 or so distinct CDR3 sequences, nearly 15% of which are singletons. This rearrangement joins TRBV6-1 to TRBJ1-5; 7 nucleotides match TRBD1. The sequence was collected from a woman in her forties or fifties with Graves' hyperthyroidism that later progressed to Graves' ophthalmopathy. Source material: blood. CDR3 sequence: CASSPPPTTGKFQPQHF. DNA of the CDR3: TGTGCCAGCAGCCCCCCGCCTACGACAGGGAAGTTTCAGCCCCAGCATTTT.